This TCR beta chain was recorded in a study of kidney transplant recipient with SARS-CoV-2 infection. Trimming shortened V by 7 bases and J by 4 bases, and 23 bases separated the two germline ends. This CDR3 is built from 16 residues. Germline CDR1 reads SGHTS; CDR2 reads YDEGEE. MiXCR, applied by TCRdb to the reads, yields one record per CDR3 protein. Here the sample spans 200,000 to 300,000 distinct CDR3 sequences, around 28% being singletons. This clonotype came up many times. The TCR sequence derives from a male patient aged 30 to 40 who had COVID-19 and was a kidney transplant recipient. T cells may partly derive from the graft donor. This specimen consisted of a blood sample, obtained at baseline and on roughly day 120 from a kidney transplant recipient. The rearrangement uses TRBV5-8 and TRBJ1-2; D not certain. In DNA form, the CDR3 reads TGTGCCAGCGAATCGGGTCATCCACGAAAGACCTATGGCTACACCTTC. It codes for CASESGHPRKTYGYTF.